This record covers a single TCR beta chain. The data are from a study of cytomegalovirus exposure and HLA in healthy donors. With 60 Vbeta and 13 Jbeta primers, the PCR was carried out. Here immunoSEQ multiplex PCR was the method, and the copy in TCRdb shows in-frame clones only, minus some. The sample holds about 160,000 clones, 82% seen once. The germline V gene encodes CDR1 LNHDA and CDR2 SQIVND (reference sequence). Trimming took 6 bases from V and 1 from J; bases not matched to a gene: 0. There are 13 residues in the CDR3. Sequencing used PBMCs. This TCR came from a middle-aged man in good health and CMV-seropositive. This rearrangement joins TRBV19 to TRBJ2-3, with 8 positions matching TRBD1. The CDR3 is CASRGQGTDTQYF. CDR3 nucleotide sequence: TGTGCCAGTAGGGGACAGGGCACAGATACGCAGTATTTT. The entire variable domain, with the rest obtained from reference TRBV19 and TRBJ2-3, is as follows: DGGITQSPKYLFRKEGQNVTLSCEQNLNHDAMYWYRQDPGQGLRLIYYSQIVNDFQKGDIAEGYSVSREKKESFPLTVTSAQKNPTAFYLCASRGQGTDTQYFGPGTRLTVL.